What follows are 27 T cell receptor beta chains derived from one specimen sequenced in a study of radiotherapy plus CTLA-4 blockade in lung cancer. The table came from immunoSEQ multiplex PCR; TCRdb's copy has only in-frame clones and leaves some out. The table lists about 45,000 clones, about 70% of them singletons. Sample: peripheral blood, taken from a patient treated with radiotherapy plus ipilimumab. The origin of the receptors is a human donor with non-small cell lung cancer who had a partial response to radiotherapy plus ipilimumab.

The chain uses TRBV19 and TRBJ2-1; 16 bases agree with TRBD2. The CDR3 is 18 residues long. Looked up from germline, CDR1 is LNHDA and CDR2 is SQIVND (reference sequence). Losses at the gene ends were 11 bases for V and 7 bases for J; bases not matched to a gene: 17. The CDR3 loop reads CASSTGTSGRVMRNEQFF. DNA of the CDR3: TGTGCCTCTTCAACCGGGACTAGCGGGAGGGTTATGAGGAATGAGCAGTTCTTC.

This clone was detected only once. Within the sample, other DNA sequences also encode this same CDR3. V and J are TRBV25-1 and TRBJ1-1; perhaps TRBD1 as D (6 bases). CDR3 length: 13 amino acids. The V end was cut by 5 bases, the J end by 3 bases, with 10 bases between. Germline V gives CDR1 MGHDK, CDR2 SYGVNS. CDR3 sequence reads: CASSRGGYTEAFF. The CDR3 nucleotides are TGTGCCAGCAGTCGAGGGGGATACACTGAAGCTTTCTTT.

V gene TRBV5-6 combines with J gene TRBJ2-5, with 8 bases that match TRBD1. The V and J ends lost 1 base and 2 bases, in that order; junction bases with no gene match: 7. This CDR3 contains 16 residues. Per germline, CDR1 SGHDT and CDR2 YYEEEE. CDR3 DNA: TGTGCCAGCAGCTTGTCGGGGACAGGTGGACAAGAGACCCAGTACTTC. It is translated as CASSLSGTGGQETQYF.

This clone was observed once. This chain connects TRBV27 to TRBJ2-1; 7 nucleotides line up with TRBD2. J gave up 3 bases and V 2 bases, and 7 bases lay outside the gene matches. From germline, CDR1 is MNHEY and CDR2 SMNVEV (reference sequence). This CDR3 has 16 residues. Here the CDR3 reads CASSLLASGVYNEQFF. DNA for the CDR3: TGTGCCAGCAGTTTACTCGCTAGCGGAGTCTACAATGAGCAGTTCTTC.

This clone has only a few counts. The genes are TRBV30 and TRBJ1-6; the D gene is possibly TRBD1 (6 bases). CDR3 length equals 15 residues. Germline V lookup: CDR1 GTSNPN, CDR2 SVGIG (reference sequence). V lost 0 bases and J lost 7, with 13 bases in between. The CDR3 region is CAWSVGGARNSPLHF. The CDR3 nucleotides are TGTGCCTGGAGTGTGGGGGGGGCGCGGAATTCACCCCTCCACTTT.

The chain combines TRBV15 with TRBJ1-5; the match to TRBD1 covers 7 bases. The V gene end was trimmed by 1 base and the J gene end by 7 bases; junction bases not matched to a gene: 10. CDR1 is LNHNV, CDR2 YYDKDF, per germline (reference sequence). There are 16 residues in the CDR3. CDR3 coding DNA: TGTGCCACCAGCAGAGGGACAGGATCATCGGGGCAGCCCCAGCATTTT. Amino acids: CATSRGTGSSGQPQHF.

J is TRBJ1-3 and V is TRBV9; D is unresolved. The V end lost 0 bases, the J end lost 4 bases, and 8 bases lay between the germline ends. The germline V gene encodes CDR1 SGDLS and CDR2 YYNGEE. The CDR3 is made up of 14 amino acids. The CDR3 bases are TGTGCCAGCAGCGTAGGGACTTCGGGAAACACCATATATTTT. Its protein is CASSVGTSGNTIYF.

The J gene is TRBJ2-1, the V gene TRBV7-2; 9 bases match TRBD2. CDR3 length equals 15 residues. Germline lookup yields CDR1 SGHTA and CDR2 FQGNSA. J was trimmed by 9 bases and V by 5 bases; bases with no gene match: 11. This chain's CDR3 is CASSPSAGGPFEQFF. CDR3 coding DNA: TGTGCCAGCAGCCCTTCGGCGGGGGGGCCCTTTGAGCAGTTCTTC.

The chain employs TRBV7-6 and TRBJ2-7, with D hard to call. Trimming removed 1 base from V and 4 bases from J, with 14 bases in between. Germline V gene data show CDR1 as SGHVS and CDR2 as FNYEAQ. This CDR3 is 15 amino acids long. CDR3 coding DNA: TGTGCCAGCAGCTTAGGGGTTGCAGGCCAATACGAGCAGTACTTC. Amino acids: CASSLGVAGQYEQYF.

This chain connects TRBV5-1 to TRBJ2-1; a possible D gene is TRBD1 (5 bases). The V end was cut by 1 base, the J end by 1 base, with 9 bases between. Germline CDR1 reads SGHRS; CDR2 reads YFSETQ. This CDR3 spans 15 amino acids. CDR3 sequence: CASSLMAGSYNEQFF. CDR3 DNA sequence: TGCGCCAGCAGCTTGATGGCAGGGTCCTACAATGAGCAGTTCTTC.

The chain employs TRBV2 and TRBJ1-5; TRBD1 agrees at 10 bases. V dropped 6 bases and J dropped 4; count of bases not matched to a gene: 6. CDR1 and CDR2 (germline): SNHLY, FYNNEI. CDR3 length: 15 amino acids. The CDR3 bases are TGTGCCAGCAGCGGACGGACAGGGGGAAATCAGCCCCAGCATTTT. Translating gives CASSGRTGGNQPQHF.

The chain is built from TRBV4-3 and TRBJ2-4; TRBD2 agrees at 8 bases. With V trimmed by 1 base and J by 5 bases, 13 bases remained unmatched. Per germline, CDR1 LGHNA and CDR2 YSLEER. The CDR3 covers 18 residues. CDR3 loop: CASSQAPPGAGGQNIQYF. Written as DNA, the CDR3 is TGCGCCAGCAGCCAAGCACCCCCGGGGGCGGGGGGACAAAACATTCAGTACTTC.

The V gene is TRBV27, the J gene TRBJ1-1; D is possibly TRBD1 (6 bases). V lost 8 bases to trimming and J lost 0 bases, with 22 bases between them. CDR1 is MNHEY, CDR2 SMNVEV, per germline (reference sequence). The CDR3 covers 17 residues. The CDR3 here is CASGGASAFGMNTEAFF. The CDR3 DNA follows: TGTGCCAGCGGGGGGGCTAGCGCCTTCGGCATGAACACTGAAGCTTTCTTT.

The chain employs TRBV28 and TRBJ2-2, with 7 nucleotides matching TRBD2. J was trimmed by 5 bases and V by 7 bases; bases with no gene match: 7. The V gene's germline CDR1 is MDHEN and CDR2 SYDVKM. This CDR3 is built from 14 residues. The DNA for the CDR3 is TGTGCCAGCACCCGGACTAGTCGTACCGGGGAGCTGTTTTTT. It is translated as CASTRTSRTGELFF.

This clone has more than one count but fewer than ten. The V call is TRBV6-1, the J call TRBJ2-3; D gene ambiguous. Germline CDR1 is MNHNS and CDR2 is SASEGT. The V and J ends lost 2 bases and 0 bases respectively, with 9 bases between them. This CDR3 region has 15 residues. The CDR3 loop is CASSEMFTSTDTQYF. The CDR3 DNA is TGTGCCAGCAGTGAAATGTTTACTAGCACAGATACGCAGTATTTT.

In regard to this clone: This may be a read error, as it is one base from a much larger clone. The rearrangement joins TRBV4-2 to TRBJ1-1, with 7 bases fitting TRBD1. This CDR3 is built from 15 residues. V was pared by 0 bases and J by 0 bases, with 1 base of the junction left unmatched. Germline CDR1 and CDR2: LGHNA and YNFKEQ. The CDR3 nucleotides are TGTGCCAGCAGCCAAGACCAGGGGGTGAACACTGAAGCTTTCTTT. It encodes CASSQDQGVNTEAFF.

This clone is termed medium-sized. This chain connects TRBV19 to TRBJ1-2; D unclear. Germline CDR1 LNHDA, CDR2 SQIVND (reference sequence). V was pared by 2 bases and J by 8 bases, with 9 bases between. CDR3 length equals 12 residues. CDR3 sequence: CASSISVYGYTF. DNA of the CDR3: TGTGCCAGTAGTATATCGGTTTACGGCTACACCTTC. The full variable domain, with the rest looked up from reference TRBV19 and TRBJ1-2, is DGGITQSPKYLFRKEGQNVTLSCEQNLNHDAMYWYRQDPGQGLRLIYYSQIVNDFQKGDIAEGYSVSREKKESFPLTVTSAQKNPTAFYLCASSISVYGYTFGSGTRLTVV.

This clone turned up a few times. The chain couples TRBV11-2 to TRBJ2-7; 9 nucleotides match TRBD1. CDR1 is SGHAT, CDR2 FQNNGV, per germline. The CDR3 spans 15 residues. V was pared by 5 bases and J by 2 bases, with 7 bases of the junction left unmatched. The CDR3 loop reads CASSNRGQGPYEQYF. As DNA, the CDR3 is TGTGCCAGCAGCAACAGGGGGCAGGGCCCCTACGAGCAGTACTTC.

The chain links TRBV10-3 to TRBJ1-4, with 7 bases aligning to TRBD1. Per the germline V gene, CDR1 is ENHRY and CDR2 is SYGVKD. The length of the CDR3 is 16 residues. Losses at the gene ends were 4 bases for V and 4 bases for J; bases not matched to a gene: 9. The CDR3 is CAISADRARGNEKLFF. The DNA for the CDR3 is TGTGCCATCAGTGCCGACAGGGCACGTGGTAATGAAAAACTGTTTTTT.

The chain recombines TRBV9 with TRBJ1-2, with 8 bases lining up with TRBD1. The CDR3 runs 14 residues. CDR1 and CDR2 from the germline V gene are SGDLS and YYNGEE. V shed 3 bases, J shed 7 bases, and the junction held 8 bases outside the gene matches. DNA for the CDR3: TGTGCCAGCAGCGCACAGGACAGGGTTGGTGGCTACACCTTC. It is translated as CASSAQDRVGGYTF.

This chain connects TRBV5-4 to TRBJ2-1; 7 positions agree with TRBD2. Germline V CDR1 and CDR2: SGHNT, YYREEE (reference sequence). The CDR3 extends over 16 amino acids. J gave up 2 bases and V 3 bases, and 8 bases lay outside the gene matches. CDR3 loop: CASSSPGLQTYNEQFF. The DNA for the CDR3 is TGTGCCAGCAGCTCACCGGGACTACAGACCTACAATGAGCAGTTCTTC.

CDR3 protein: CASSLATGGYEQYF. DNA of the CDR3: TGCGCCAGCAGCTTGGCGACAGGGGGCTACGAGCAGTACTTC. The chain links TRBV5-1 to TRBJ2-7; 9 positions agree with TRBD1. The V and J ends lost 0 bases and 3 bases, in that order; junction bases with no gene match: 1. This CDR3 comprises 14 residues. Germline V gene lookup returns CDR1 SGHRS and CDR2 YFSETQ.

This chain links TRBV6-1 with TRBJ2-1; 7 bases align to TRBD2. The CDR3 contains 12 residues. V was pared by 2 bases and J by 15 bases, with 7 bases of the junction left unmatched. Germline V gene data show CDR1 as MNHNS and CDR2 as SASEGT. Written as DNA, the CDR3 is TGTGCCAGCAGTGAATGGGGGGGAGGGCCGTTCTTC. Translated: CASSEWGGGPFF.

This clone came up a few times. J is TRBJ1-4 and V is TRBV6-5, with 10 nucleotides matching TRBD1. The CDR3 extends over 15 amino acids. The germline V gene encodes CDR1 MNHEY and CDR2 SVGAGI. V lost 2 bases and J lost 6; bases outside the gene matches: 3. The CDR3 is CASSYPGTGDEKLFF. CDR3 DNA sequence: TGTGCCAGCAGTTACCCCGGGACAGGGGATGAAAAACTGTTTTTT.

The rearrangement joins TRBV6-8 to TRBJ2-7; 11 bases agree with TRBD2. Germline values: CDR1 MNHGY, CDR2 SAAAGT. The CDR3 loop spans 14 amino acids. J lost 5 bases, V lost 5 bases, and 5 bases had no gene match. CDR3 in amino acids: CASSRSGRGNEQYF. The CDR3 DNA reads as TGTGCCAGCAGTCGTAGCGGGAGGGGAAACGAGCAGTACTTC.

The CDR3 nucleotides read TGTGCCAGCTCACCCGACAGGGCCCAAGAGACCCAGTACTTC. The encoded protein is CASSPDRAQETQYF. The chain recombines TRBV18 with TRBJ2-5; 7 bases line up with TRBD1. Germline V gives CDR1 KGHSH, CDR2 LQKENI. The CDR3 runs to 14 residues. V shed 3 bases and J 1 base; nucleotides not matched to a gene: 2.

The chain employs TRBV5-5 and TRBJ1-2, with D perhaps TRBD1 (6 bases). Germline V CDR1 and CDR2: SGHKS, YYEKEE (reference sequence). CDR3 length: 15 residues. V dropped 2 bases and J dropped 2 bases, with 13 bases sitting between them. In DNA, the CDR3 is TGTGCCAGCAGCTTCCGAGGCAGGGGAAACTATGGCTACACCTTC. Amino acid sequence: CASSFRGRGNYGYTF.